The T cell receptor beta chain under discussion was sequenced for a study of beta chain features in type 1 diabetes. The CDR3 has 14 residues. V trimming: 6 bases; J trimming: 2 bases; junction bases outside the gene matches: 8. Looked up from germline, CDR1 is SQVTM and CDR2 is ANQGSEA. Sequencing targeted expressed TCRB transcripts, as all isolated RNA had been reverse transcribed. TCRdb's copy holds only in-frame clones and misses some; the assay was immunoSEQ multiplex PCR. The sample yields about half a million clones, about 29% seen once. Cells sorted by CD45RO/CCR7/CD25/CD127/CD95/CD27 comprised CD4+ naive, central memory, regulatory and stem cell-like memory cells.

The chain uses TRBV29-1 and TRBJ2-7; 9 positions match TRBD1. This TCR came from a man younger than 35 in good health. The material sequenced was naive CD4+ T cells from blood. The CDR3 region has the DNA TGCAGCGTACTTGCGCGACAGGGGGCCTACGAGCAGTACTTC. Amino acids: CSVLARQGAYEQYF.